This TCR beta chain was retrieved from a study of blood T cells in healthy people across ages. Study-wide points: Because donor CMV status was unknown, expanded clonotype changes were possibly confounded.

Next came a second PCR, run for about 6 to 12 cycles, which used a sample-barcoded 5' primer along with a J-beta primer mix. From the 5' RACE reads, TCRdb called clonotypes with MiXCR, one entry per CDR3 protein. The sample yields around 800,000 distinct CDR3 sequences, 62% seen once. Trimming removed 6 bases from V and 2 bases from J; junction bases left unmatched: 7. Germline values: CDR1 DFQATT, CDR2 SNEGSKA (reference sequence). The CDR3 has 14 amino acids. Worth noting for this clonotype: Its antigen is undetermined.

The chain uses TRBV20-1 and TRBJ2-3; 8 nucleotides agree with TRBD1. The sequence came from a man in his thirties or forties in good health. The sample consisted of blood. CDR3 sequence reads: CSAKRQGPTDTQYF. The CDR3 nucleotides read TGCAGTGCCAAGAGACAGGGGCCCACAGATACGCAGTATTTT.